Listed below are T cell receptor beta chains from one sample, sequenced in a study of glioma-infiltrating T cells. In TCRdb, the multiplex PCR reads were re-called with MiXCR into one record per CDR3 protein. Among 44,000 or so distinct CDR3 sequences listed, about a fifth were seen once. Specimen: glioma tissue, nonneoplastic brain tissue, or PBMCs (not recorded which). The receptors were sampled from a human donor with low-grade glioma or glioblastoma, undergoing nonglioma brain surgery, or in good health (not recorded which). Both conserved end residues are part of each CDR3. Each record gives: CDR3 length, V gene, D gene, clone size, J gene, CDR3 protein, CDR3 DNA. D genes are given only for firm matches. The size field is filled for only some rows; it gives once, few, many or a size class.

15,TRBV6-2/TRBV6-3,TRBD2,many,TRBJ2-1,CASSLQLAGNNEQFF,TGTGCCAGCAGTTTGCAACTAGCGGGGAACAATGAGCAGTTCTTC
13,TRBV18,-,many,TRBJ2-1,CASSLGRQNEQFF,TGTGCCAGCTCACTGGGCAGGCAGAATGAGCAGTTCTTC
14,TRBV27,-,-,TRBJ1-5,CASSLLSIDQPQHF,TGTGCCAGCAGTTTGTTAAGCATAGATCAGCCCCAGCATTTT
13,TRBV4-1,-,-,TRBJ1-4,CASSRETLEKLLF,TGCGCCAGCAGCCGAGAGACACTTGAAAAACTGCTTTTT
17,TRBV24-1,-,many,TRBJ2-3,CATSEASAQTGSDTQYF,TGTGCCACCAGTGAAGCTAGCGCACAGACCGGATCAGATACGCAGTATTTT
13,TRBV6-2/TRBV6-3,-,many,TRBJ2-5,CATGAGSGETQYF,TGTGCCACCGGAGCCGGGAGTGGAGAGACCCAGTACTTC
14,TRBV30,-,-,TRBJ2-1,CAWSVPPGYNEQFF,TGTGCCTGGAGTGTCCCGCCGGGGTACAATGAGCAGTTCTTC
16,TRBV28,-,many,TRBJ2-7,CASSLLGGGSSYEQYF,TGTGCCAGCAGTCTTCTGGGAGGGGGTTCGTCCTACGAGCAGTACTTC
13,TRBV29-1,-,few,TRBJ1-1,CSDIPTGNTEAFF,TGCAGCGACATCCCGACAGGGAACACTGAAGCTTTCTTT
14,TRBV12-3/TRBV12-4,-,-,TRBJ1-5,CASSPSGQGQPQHF,TGTGCCAGCAGTCCGAGTGGGCAGGGTCAGCCCCAGCATTTT
15,TRBV12-3/TRBV12-4,TRBD2,many,TRBJ2-3,CASSSALAAADTQYF,TGTGCCAGCAGTTCAGCACTAGCGGCGGCAGATACGCAGTATTTT
15,TRBV19,TRBD1,many,TRBJ1-1,CASSFTYRGNTEAFF,TGTGCCAGTAGTTTCACTTACAGGGGCAACACTGAAGCTTTCTTT
17,TRBV15,TRBD1,-,TRBJ1-6,CATCRDIIRQGGSPLHF,TGTGCCACCTGCAGAGATATAATCAGACAGGGTGGTTCACCCCTCCACTTT
14,TRBV18,-,many,TRBJ1-1,CASSPKQENTEAFF,TGTGCCAGCTCACCAAAACAGGAGAACACTGAAGCTTTCTTT
13,TRBV6-1,-,many,TRBJ2-3,CASSGDSTDTQYF,TGTGCCAGCAGCGGGGACAGCACAGATACGCAGTATTTT
15,TRBV18,-,many,TRBJ1-1,CASSPPGGLSIEAFF,TGTGCCAGCTCACCCCCCGGGGGTCTGAGTATTGAAGCTTTCTTT
14,TRBV28,-,many,TRBJ2-7,CASSLKVSTYEQYF,TGTGCCAGCAGTTTAAAAGTCAGTACCTACGAGCAGTACTTC
14,TRBV2,TRBD1,many,TRBJ1-1,CASRPTGGSTEAFF,TGTGCCAGCAGACCGACAGGGGGTAGCACTGAAGCTTTCTTT
14,TRBV2,TRBD1,-,TRBJ2-7,CASGSGQGSHEQYF,TGTGCCAGCGGATCAGGACAGGGGAGCCACGAGCAGTACTTC
12,TRBV24-1,-,many,TRBJ2-5,CATSEGPKTQYF,TGTGCCACCAGTGAAGGGCCCAAGACCCAGTACTTC
15,TRBV20-1,-,many,TRBJ1-1,CSARGTDEKNTEAFF,TGCAGTGCTAGGGGCACAGACGAGAAGAACACTGAAGCTTTCTTT
15,TRBV6-1,TRBD1,medium-sized,TRBJ1-5,CASSEWDRGNQPQHF,TGTGCCAGCAGTGAATGGGACAGGGGTAATCAGCCCCAGCATTTT
14,TRBV12-3/TRBV12-4,-,-,TRBJ1-2,CASSLVNGLYGYTF,TGTGCCAGCAGTTTAGTAAACGGCCTCTATGGCTACACCTTC
14,TRBV9,-,few,TRBJ2-3,CASSVSGDTDTQYF,TGTGCCAGCAGCGTTTCGGGGGATACAGATACGCAGTATTTT
15,TRBV19,-,few,TRBJ2-3,CASSSRRSSTDTQYF,TGTGCCAGTAGTTCGAGAAGATCTAGCACAGATACGCAGTATTTT
15,TRBV7-8,TRBD2,many,TRBJ2-7,CASSLVAGGSYEQYF,TGTGCCAGCAGCTTAGTAGCGGGAGGCTCCTACGAGCAGTACTTC
13,TRBV19,-,many,TRBJ1-1,CASKRRGDTEAFF,TGTGCCAGTAAACGGAGGGGGGACACTGAAGCTTTCTTT
17,TRBV5-1,TRBD2,-,TRBJ2-5,CASSLGLAGVGRETQYF,TGCGCCAGCAGCTTGGGGCTAGCGGGAGTGGGACGAGAGACCCAGTACTTC
12,TRBV27,-,-,TRBJ2-1,CASSSLGSEQFF,TGTGCCAGCAGTTCATTAGGGAGTGAGCAGTTTTTC
12,TRBV28,-,many,TRBJ1-1,CASEGQQVEAFF,TGTGCCAGCGAAGGACAACAGGTTGAAGCTTTCTTT
14,TRBV7-9,-,many,TRBJ2-5,CASSLVMYQETQYF,TGTGCCAGCAGCTTAGTAATGTACCAAGAGACCCAGTACTTC
11,TRBV28,-,once,TRBJ1-1,CASSFGFEALF,TGTGCCAGCAGTTTTGGATTTGAAGCTCTCTTT
16,TRBV12-5,-,-,TRBJ2-7,CASGLVVVQGWYEQYF,TGTGCTAGTGGTTTGGTAGTGGTACAGGGCTGGTACGAGCAGTACTTC
16,TRBV4-1,TRBD1,few,TRBJ2-1,CASSQDRTGPWSEQFF,TGCGCCAGCAGCCAAGACAGGACAGGGCCCTGGAGTGAGCAGTTCTTC
15,TRBV19,TRBD1,few,TRBJ2-2,CASREQGARTGELFF,TGTGCCAGTAGGGAACAGGGGGCGCGCACCGGGGAGCTGTTTTTT
15,TRBV12-3/TRBV12-4,TRBD2,-,TRBJ2-2,CAVTQRGGETGELFF,TGTGCCGTCACCCAGCGGGGGGGGGAGACCGGGGAGCTGTTTTTT
15,TRBV30,-,-,TRBJ2-1,CAWIEEGTFHNEQFF,TGTGCCTGGATAGAGGAGGGTACCTTCCACAATGAGCAGTTCTTC
15,TRBV6-1,-,many,TRBJ1-1,CASCGWGDQNTEAFF,TGTGCCAGTTGCGGCTGGGGGGATCAAAACACTGAAGCTTTCTTT
15,TRBV7-9,-,many,TRBJ2-2,CASSLRAQKAGELFF,TGTGCCAGCAGCTTACGGGCCCAAAAAGCCGGGGAGCTGTTTTTT
14,TRBV20-1,-,many,TRBJ1-1,CSARRIDWDTEAFF,TGCAGTGCGAGGAGAATCGATTGGGACACTGAAGCTTTCTTT
12,TRBV6-1,-,many,TRBJ2-4,CATGEAKNIQYF,TGTGCCACCGGGGAAGCCAAAAACATTCAGTACTTC
15,TRBV7-6,-,many,TRBJ2-5,CASSLAGAPGETQYF,TGTGCCAGCAGCTTGGCGGGGGCGCCCGGGGAGACCCAGTACTTC
16,TRBV4-1,-,few,TRBJ2-7,CASSQDANRDLDEQYF,TGCGCCAGCAGCCAAGATGCCAACAGGGATTTGGACGAGCAGTACTTC
15,TRBV7-2,TRBD1,many,TRBJ1-3,CASSVRRGPGNTIYF,TGTGCCAGCAGTGTGAGGAGGGGGCCGGGAAACACCATATATTTT
16,TRBV7-8,-,many,TRBJ2-1,CASSLVGGAISNEQFF,TGTGCCAGCAGCTTAGTTGGCGGGGCGATTTCCAATGAGCAGTTCTTC
18,TRBV27,TRBD2,many,TRBJ2-3,CASSPLFPSGVNTDTQYF,TGTGCCAGCAGTCCCCTGTTTCCTAGCGGGGTCAACACAGATACGCAGTATTTT
11,TRBV29-1,-,few,TRBJ1-1,CSVGYGSEAFF,TGCAGCGTTGGATACGGGTCTGAAGCTTTCTTT
13,TRBV19,TRBD1,many,TRBJ1-2,CASARQGEYGYTF,TGTGCCAGTGCGCGACAGGGGGAATACGGCTACACCTTC
18,TRBV2,TRBD2,many,TRBJ2-5,CASSDNGGAGGNQETQYF,TGTGCCAGCAGTGATAACGGTGGCGCGGGGGGCAACCAAGAGACCCAGTACTTC